The T cell receptor (beta chain) described here comes from a study of cytotoxic CD8 clonotypes in ibrutinib-treated CLL. For the study at large: The average sample held around 260,000 productive templates and about 94,000 productive rearrangements. General study findings and limits: Baseline levels were approached again at progression, after clonality had risen at ibrutinib response. Progressing and sustained-remission patients had different sampling times.

V was cut by 0 bases and J by 5 bases, with 5 bases left in between. Germline CDR1 reads SGHDT; CDR2 reads YYEEEE. This CDR3 is built from 12 residues. This clone was observed a few times. Its cognate antigen is unknown. TCRdb's copy holds only in-frame clones and misses some; the assay was immunoSEQ multiplex PCR. The data show roughly 220,000 clones, roughly 77% seen once. Sample: PBMCs, taken after 12 months of ibrutinib treatment. The chain couples TRBV5-6 to TRBJ1-1, with D maybe TRBD1 (5 bases). This sequence originates from a human donor with chronic lymphocytic leukemia. CDR3 amino acids: CASSLGQTEAFF. CDR3 DNA sequence: TGTGCCAGCAGCTTGGGACAGACTGAAGCTTTCTTT. The entire variable domain, with the rest obtained from reference TRBV5-6 and TRBJ1-1, is as follows: DAGVTQSPTHLIKTRGQQVTLRCSPKSGHDTVSWYQQALGQGPQFIFQYYEEEERQRGNFPDRFSGHQFPNYSSELNVNALLLGDSALYLCASSLGQTEAFFGQGTRLTVV.